This entry features one T cell receptor beta chain sequence. Its antigen is still unknown. The sample is drawn from a study of cytomegalovirus exposure and HLA in healthy donors. PCR involved 60 Vbeta and 13 Jbeta primers. Per the authors' pipeline: The authors later counted roughly 76 million unique TCR beta chains, about 11 million of them shared. Using immunoSEQ multiplex PCR, the repertoire was profiled, and TCRdb retains in-frame clones only, with some absent. Clone size and the V and J calls come from that table; the DNA yielded D and trimming. The sample lists about 130,000 clones, 15% to 20% seen once, with about 3% in the top ten. The CDR3 is 15 residues long. The germline V gene has CDR1 KGHSH and CDR2 LQKENI. V lost 3 bases and J lost 4, with 13 bases in between. Study-level findings and limits: In a later analysis, across HLA loci, associated TCR counts were highest for DRB1, lowest for HLA-C. Presence/absence analyses assumed roughly uniform sequencing depth across donors. In vitro checks showed that three CMV-associated chains really do target CMV antigens.

V gene TRBV18 combines with J gene TRBJ1-5; D is uncertain. The receptor was isolated from a female donor in good health and CMV-seropositive. Sequences were obtained from PBMCs. The DNA for the CDR3 is TGTGCCAGCTCACCGGCCCAGGCCCGAAATCAGCCCCAGCATTTT. The encoded protein is CASSPAQARNQPQHF.